This entry features one TCR beta chain sequence. The antigen is unknown. J gave up 6 bases and V 2 bases, and 7 bases lay outside the gene matches. Germline V lookup: CDR1 GTSNPN, CDR2 SVGIG (reference sequence). This CDR3 contains 15 residues. These data originate in a study of T cell clonotyping in hematopoietic cell transplantation. Study-wide results and limits: CD4 and CD8 repertoire contributions could not be separated without sorting. At the given depth, recipient repertoires were over 97% de novo clonotypes.

Sequencing used immunoSEQ multiplex PCR; TCRdb keeps in-frame clones, though not all of them. Here the sample spans fewer than 6,500 clones, 65% to 85% being singletons. The starting material was PBMCs, obtained 100 days after allogeneic stem cell transplant. The clonotype originates from a female patient between 30 and 39 years old who had an allogeneic stem cell transplant, so the T cells may come from the graft donor. Some clones in this sample may be carry-over from other donors' samples. V and J are TRBV30 and TRBJ1-1; 12 bases align to TRBD1. The CDR3 bases are TGTGCCTGGAGTCCTTGGGACAGGGGGCTTTCTGAAGCTTTCTTT. Its translation: CAWSPWDRGLSEAFF.